This TCR beta chain derives from a study of blood T cell repertoires in COVID-19. Overall study: Collection of acute and convalescent COVID-19 samples took place in the United States, Italy and Spain.

CDR1 is SNHLY, CDR2 FYNNEI, per germline. Trimming took 6 bases from V and 3 from J; bases not matched to a gene: 1. The CDR3 loop spans 13 amino acids. Methods used by the authors: Reference gene primer amplification in the assay estimated nucleated cell counts. Sequenced by immunoSEQ multiplex PCR; TCRdb stores in-frame clones only, minus some. That table gives V, J and clone size, and the DNA gave D and trimming. Counted here are roughly 330,000 clones, around 92% occurring once; the ten biggest clones make up about 6%. This clone came up once. This TCR was sampled from a young man who had recovered from COVID-19. The chain combines TRBV2 with TRBJ2-5; 10 nucleotides agree with TRBD1. Sequencing input: peripheral blood. CDR3 region: CASRGTGEETQYF. The DNA for the CDR3 is TGTGCCAGCAGGGGGACAGGGGAAGAGACCCAGTACTTC.